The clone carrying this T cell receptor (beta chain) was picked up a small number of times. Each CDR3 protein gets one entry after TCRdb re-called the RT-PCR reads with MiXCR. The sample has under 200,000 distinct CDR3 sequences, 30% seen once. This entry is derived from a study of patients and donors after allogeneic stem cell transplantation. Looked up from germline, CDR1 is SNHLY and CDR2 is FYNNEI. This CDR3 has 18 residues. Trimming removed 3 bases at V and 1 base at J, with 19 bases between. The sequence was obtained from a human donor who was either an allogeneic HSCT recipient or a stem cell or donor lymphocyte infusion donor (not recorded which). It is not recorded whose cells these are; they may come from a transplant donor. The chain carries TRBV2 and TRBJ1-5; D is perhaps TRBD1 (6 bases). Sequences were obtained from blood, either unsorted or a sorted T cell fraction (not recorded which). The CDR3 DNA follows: TGTGCCAGCAGTGAGGGGGGCTTTATGGACAGCAGCAATCAGCCCCAGCATTTT. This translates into CASSEGGFMDSSNQPQHF.